The TCR beta chain described here comes from a study of blood T cells in healthy people across ages. General study results and limits: Unsorted PBMCs blocked a conclusive comparison of naive and antigen-experienced cells. Diversity was higher, and naive CD4+ cells more numerous, in long-lived donors than in aged donors.

Caucasian individuals from Russia who were healthy and aged about 6 to 95 acted as donors. This CDR3 is 14 amino acids long. The germline gives CDR1 SGHTA, CDR2 FQGTGA. A second PCR of roughly 7 to 11 cycles used a sample-barcoded 5' primer and a J-beta primer mix. TCRdb reprocessed the 5' RACE reads with MiXCR, giving one entry per CDR3 protein. The data show hundreds of thousands of distinct CDR3 sequences, about 62% seen once. A word on this clonotype: What it recognizes is unknown.

The chain links TRBV7-3 to TRBJ2-4, with D hard to call. The J call may be faulty, since TRBJ2-7 better matches the DNA end. The TCR originated in a man aged 25 to 40 in good health. The source material was blood. CDR3 DNA sequence: TGTGCCAGCAGCGTAGGTCCTCTGGCCTACGAGCAGTACTTC. This codes for CASSVGPLAYEQYF.